These 9 T cell receptor beta chains came from one sample sequenced in a study of shared clonotypes between healthy human individuals. The method was immunoSEQ multiplex PCR; TCRdb's version includes in-frame clones alone and lacks a portion of them. The sample yields approximately 710,000 clones, roughly 88% seen once. Source material: memory CD8+ T cells from PBMCs. The subset denotes: CD45RO+ cells pooled with CCR7-negative TemRA cells. The source is a man younger than 35 in good health. Some clones in this sample may be carry-over from other donors' samples.

The chain employs TRBV11-2 and TRBJ2-5; tentatively, D is TRBD2 (5 bases). The CDR3 has 15 residues. The V gene lost 5 bases and the J gene lost 0 bases, with 13 bases spanning the gap. CDR1 and CDR2 (germline): SGHAT, FQNNGV. CDR3 in amino acids: CASSRTHGDQETQYF. As DNA, the CDR3 is TGTGCCAGCAGCCGGACCCACGGGGACCAAGAGACCCAGTACTTC.

Remarks on this clone: The identical CDR3 is also encoded by other nucleotide sequences in the sample. The chain uses TRBV9 and TRBJ2-3, with TRBD2 identical over 9 bases. This CDR3 comprises 14 residues. V was clipped by 2 bases and J by 4 bases; unmatched bases: 2. In germline, CDR1 is SGDLS, CDR2 YYNGEE. CDR3 sequence: CASSVAGGADTQYF. The CDR3 DNA sequence: TGTGCCAGCAGCGTTGCGGGAGGGGCAGATACGCAGTATTTT.

This chain links TRBV7-9 with TRBJ2-7; D unclear. Germline CDR1 is SEHNR and CDR2 is FQNEAQ (reference sequence). This CDR3 is 13 amino acids long. The germline V and J ends were trimmed by 1 base and 6 bases, with 10 bases remaining between them. CDR3 residues: CASSLGVGLEQYF. CDR3 coding DNA: TGTGCCAGCAGCTTAGGAGTAGGCCTCGAGCAGTACTTC.

The chain is built from TRBV14 and TRBJ2-7; D is undetermined. CDR1 and CDR2 from the germline V gene are SGHDN and FVKESK. This CDR3 is 14 amino acids long. V was trimmed by 5 bases and J by 0 bases, leaving 11 bases between them. Here the CDR3 reads CASSMGGLSYEQYF. As DNA, the CDR3 is TGTGCCAGCAGCATGGGTGGGCTCTCCTACGAGCAGTACTTC. The entire variable domain, with the rest obtained from reference TRBV14 and TRBJ2-7, is as follows: EAGVTQFPSHSVIEKGQTVTLRCDPISGHDNLYWYRRVMGKEIKFLLHFVKESKQDESGMPNNRFLAERTGGTYSTLKVQPAELEDSGVYFCASSMGGLSYEQYFGPGTRLTVT.

The chain uses TRBV5-4 and TRBJ1-2; 7 bases are shared with TRBD1. The V gene end was trimmed by 3 bases and the J gene end by 1 base; junction bases not matched to a gene: 3. There are 14 residues in the CDR3. Germline CDR1 is SGHNT and CDR2 is YYREEE (reference sequence). This chain's CDR3 is CASSSGQDNYGYTF. The CDR3 nucleotides are TGTGCCAGCAGCTCAGGACAGGATAACTATGGCTACACCTTC.

This clone appeared a single time. V is TRBV7-2 and J is TRBJ1-2; no reliable D call. This CDR3 is 15 amino acids long. Germline V gene data show CDR1 as SGHTA and CDR2 as FQGNSA. The ends were cut back, 0 bases at V and 2 bases at J, with 10 bases in the middle. CDR3 residues: CASSLAQSGNYGYTF. CDR3 nucleotide sequence: TGTGCCAGCAGCTTAGCGCAATCTGGGAACTATGGCTACACCTTC.

The J gene is TRBJ1-1, the V gene TRBV11-2, with unresolved D. Germline CDR1 reads SGHAT; CDR2 reads FQNNGV. V lost 2 bases and J 1 base, leaving 11 bases between the germline ends. This CDR3 is 15 amino acids long. The CDR3: CASSLPKAQNTEAFF. Written as DNA, the CDR3 is TGTGCCAGCAGCTTACCCAAAGCGCAGAACACTGAAGCTTTCTTT. Drawing the rest from reference TRBV11-2 and TRBJ1-1, the complete variable domain is EAGVAQSPRYKIIEKRQSVAFWCNPISGHATLYWYQQILGQGPKLLIQFQNNGVVDDSQLPKDRFSAERLKGVDSTLKIQPAKLEDSAVYLCASSLPKAQNTEAFFGQGTRLTVV.

V gene TRBV14 combines with J gene TRBJ2-2, with D maybe TRBD2 (5 bases). Germline CDR1 is SGHDN and CDR2 is FVKESK. This CDR3 is 15 amino acids long. V was cut by 1 base and J by 6 bases, with 12 bases left in between. The CDR3 loop is CASSQVHAGAGELFF. In DNA, the CDR3 is TGTGCCAGCAGCCAAGTCCATGCGGGTGCCGGGGAGCTGTTTTTT. The full variable domain, completed using reference TRBV14 and TRBJ2-2, is EAGVTQFPSHSVIEKGQTVTLRCDPISGHDNLYWYRRVMGKEIKFLLHFVKESKQDESGMPNNRFLAERTGGTYSTLKVQPAELEDSGVYFCASSQVHAGAGELFFGEGSRLTVL.

Here the CDR3 DNA reads TGTGCCAGCAGCCCCGGGGCTAGCATCTCCTACGAGCAGTACTTC. It yields the protein CASSPGASISYEQYF. The V gene is TRBV9, the J gene TRBJ2-5; the D gene could be TRBD1 or TRBD2 (5 bases each). The DNA end is more similar to TRBJ2-7, so the J call may be wrong. This CDR3 comprises 15 residues. Per germline, CDR1 SGDLS and CDR2 YYNGEE.